These 20 T cell receptor beta chains were all obtained from the same sample, sequenced in a study of T cell clonotyping in hematopoietic cell transplantation. Repertoires were generated with immunoSEQ multiplex PCR, while TCRdb's copy carries only in-frame clones and drops some. This table has 60,000 to 75,000 clones, 94% appearing once. Sequencing used peripheral blood mononuclear cells. These receptors originate from a man aged 45-65 years in good health. Some clones in this sample may be carry-over from other donors' samples.

This chain uses TRBV19 with TRBJ2-1; 9 bases agree with TRBD1. The V segment lost 7 bases and the J segment 5 bases; nucleotides outside the gene matches: 9. The germline V gene encodes CDR1 LNHDA and CDR2 SQIVND (reference sequence). There are 15 residues in the CDR3. The chain's CDR3 is CASNLRDRAHNEQFF. Here the CDR3 DNA reads TGTGCCAGTAACCTCCGGGACAGGGCCCACAATGAGCAGTTCTTC.

This chain uses TRBV2 with TRBJ1-6, with no clear D. This CDR3 is built from 15 residues. The germline gives CDR1 SNHLY, CDR2 FYNNEI. V lost 6 bases, J lost 0 bases, and 9 bases lay in between. For the CDR3, the DNA is TGTGCCAGCAGCCTACAGAGCTCCTATAATTCACCCCTCCACTTT. Translating it yields CASSLQSSYNSPLHF.

The chain links TRBV2 to TRBJ2-5; TRBD1 might be the D (6 bases). In germline, CDR1 is SNHLY, CDR2 FYNNEI. V dropped 4 bases and J dropped 7 bases, with 19 bases sitting between them. CDR3 size: 15 residues. In nucleotides, the CDR3 is TGTGCCAGCAGTGCACAGGGAATTGGGTTGGCGACCCAGTACTTC. Protein sequence: CASSAQGIGLATQYF.

The chain recombines TRBV7-3 with TRBJ1-1; the match to TRBD1 covers 11 bases. V trimming: 4 bases; J trimming: 4 bases; junction bases outside the gene matches: 2. CDR1 and CDR2 from the germline V gene are SGHTA and FQGTGA. CDR3 length equals 14 residues. The DNA of the CDR3 is TGTGCCAGCAGCTCTGGACAGGGGGCCACTGAAGCTTTCTTT. It yields the protein CASSSGQGATEAFF.

This chain uses TRBV14 with TRBJ2-1; 10 nucleotides line up with TRBD2. V lost 5 bases, J lost 3 bases, and 7 bases stayed unmatched. The CDR3 spans 16 residues. In germline, CDR1 is SGHDN, CDR2 FVKESK. Here the CDR3 DNA reads TGTGCCAGCAGCGTACCGCGACTAGCGGGCTACAATGAGCAGTTCTTC. Encoded protein: CASSVPRLAGYNEQFF.

CDR3 DNA: TGTGCCAGCAGCTTGGAAGGGGGAAGGGGTTGGACTGAAGCTTTCTTT. This codes for CASSLEGGRGWTEAFF. This sequence joins TRBV5-4 and TRBJ1-1; D is possibly TRBD1 (6 bases). The V end was cut by 0 bases, the J end by 5 bases, with 17 bases between. The CDR3 runs to 16 residues. Germline V gene data show CDR1 as SGHNT and CDR2 as YYREEE (reference sequence). The whole variable domain, filled in from reference TRBV5-4 and TRBJ1-1, reads ETGVTQSPTHLIKTRGQQVTLRCSSQSGHNTVSWYQQALGQGPQFIFQYYREEENGRGNFPPRFSGLQFPNYSSELNVNALELDDSALYLCASSLEGGRGWTEAFFGQGTRLTVV.

The CDR3 loop reads CASSLGDRNTNTEAFF. DNA of the CDR3: TGCGCCAGCAGCTTGGGTGACAGAAACACGAACACTGAAGCTTTCTTT. V and J are TRBV5-1 and TRBJ1-1, with a tentative D call TRBD1 (5 bases). Trimming left V 0 bases short and J 1 base short, with 13 bases between. Germline assignment: CDR1 SGHRS and CDR2 YFSETQ. The CDR3 contains 16 residues.

The V and J genes are TRBV7-9 and TRBJ1-2; no clear D. This CDR3 has 16 amino acids. V was clipped by 5 bases and J by 5 bases, with 21 bases between them. Germline loops: CDR1 SEHNR, CDR2 FQNEAQ (reference sequence). This chain's CDR3 is CASSPSSSRAHYGYTF. The CDR3 DNA sequence: TGTGCCAGCAGCCCCTCTTCGAGTCGGGCTCATTATGGCTACACCTTC.

V gene TRBV5-1 combines with J gene TRBJ1-2; 7 bases are a match to TRBD1. The J segment lost 3 bases and the V segment lost 4 bases, leaving 12 bases of the junction unmatched. The CDR3 is 16 amino acids. Germline CDR1 SGHRS, CDR2 YFSETQ. CDR3 in DNA: TGCGCCAGCAGCCCGCGGACAGGAGATATCTACTATGGCTACACCTTC. Translated: CASSPRTGDIYYGYTF.

The V and J genes are TRBV25-1 and TRBJ2-7; D remains unclear. This CDR3 has 14 residues. Trimming took off 3 bases at V and 2 bases at J, with 11 bases between the two ends. Germline CDR1 MGHDK, CDR2 SYGVNS. The CDR3 loop reads CASSDQPRTYEQYF. The CDR3 DNA is TGTGCCAGCAGTGATCAACCCAGAACCTACGAGCAGTACTTC.

This chain joins TRBV18 and TRBJ1-2; D may be TRBD1 (6 bases). With 3 bases removed from V and 5 bases from J, the gap between germline ends came to 19 bases. The germline gives CDR1 KGHSH, CDR2 LQKENI. The CDR3 runs to 16 residues. For the CDR3, the DNA is TGTGCCAGCTCACCCTCGTCGGACAGCCCGGGGTATGGCTACACCTTC. Translated, it gives CASSPSSDSPGYGYTF.

The chain recombines TRBV28 with TRBJ2-1, with 8 bases identical to TRBD1. The CDR3 has 14 residues. After removal of 9 bases from V and 3 bases from J, the junction contained 7 bases not matched to a gene. Germline loops: CDR1 MDHEN, CDR2 SYDVKM. CDR3 nucleotides: TGTGCCAGTAATGGACAGGGATTCTACAATGAGCAGTTCTTC. Translated: CASNGQGFYNEQFF.

The chain employs TRBV27 and TRBJ2-7; TRBD1 agrees at 8 bases. J gave up 5 bases and V 4 bases, and 10 bases lay outside the gene matches. This CDR3 comprises 15 residues. Germline CDR1 is MNHEY and CDR2 is SMNVEV (reference sequence). CDR3 sequence reads: CASSSGGDRGHEQYF. The CDR3 coding sequence is TGTGCCAGCAGTTCCGGGGGCGACAGGGGCCACGAGCAGTACTTC.

This chain joins TRBV4-2 and TRBJ1-1; D is ambiguous. The CDR3 is 14 amino acids. The V gene's germline CDR1 is LGHNA and CDR2 YNFKEQ. Trimming stripped 0 bases from V and 6 bases from J, with 11 bases between. CDR3 DNA: TGTGCCAGCAGCCAAGATTTTGGGTCCGCTGAAGCTTTCTTT. Translating it yields CASSQDFGSAEAFF.

The CDR3 DNA follows: TGCAGCGTTGACAGGGGGTTGAACACTGAAGCTTTCTTT. Translation: CSVDRGLNTEAFF. The chain is built from TRBV29-1 and TRBJ1-1; 7 bases agree with TRBD1. The V segment lost 3 bases and the J segment 0 bases; nucleotides outside the gene matches: 1. The CDR3 contains 13 residues. CDR1 and CDR2 from the germline V gene are SQVTM and ANQGSEA. The whole variable domain, remainder taken from reference TRBV29-1 and TRBJ1-1, is SAVISQKPSRDICQRGTSLTIQCQVDSQVTMMFWYRQQPGQSLTLIATANQGSEATYESGFVIDKFPISRPNLTFSTLTVSNMSPEDSSIYLCSVDRGLNTEAFFGQGTRLTVV.

The chain's CDR3 is CASSGRGNQPQHF. CDR3 nucleotide sequence: TGTGCCAGCAGTGGTCGCGGGAATCAGCCCCAGCATTTT. The rearrangement links TRBV25-1 to TRBJ1-5; D gene uncertain. The germline gives CDR1 MGHDK, CDR2 SYGVNS. This CDR3 has 13 amino acids. Trimming removed 4 bases from V and 4 bases from J, with 8 bases in between.

The chain has TRBV5-1 and TRBJ1-1, with D possibly being TRBD1 (5 bases). CDR3 length: 15 residues. Trimming removed 1 base at V and 1 base at J, with 11 bases between. The germline gives CDR1 SGHRS, CDR2 YFSETQ. Written as DNA, the CDR3 is TGCGCCAGCAGCTTGTATGCAGGGCGGAACACTGAAGCTTTCTTT. Residues: CASSLYAGRNTEAFF.

The chain links TRBV5-1 to TRBJ2-3; unclear D gene. CDR1 is SGHRS and CDR2 is YFSETQ in the germline V gene. The CDR3 contains 12 residues. Trimming took 2 bases from V and 5 from J, leaving 6 bases between them. In DNA form, the CDR3 reads TGCGCCAGCAGCTTAATGCTAGATACGCAGTATTTT. It specifies CASSLMLDTQYF.

This clone was detected only once. V gene TRBV5-1 combines with J gene TRBJ2-7, with TRBD1 matching over 11 bases. CDR1 and CDR2 (germline): SGHRS, YFSETQ. V dropped 4 bases and J dropped 4; count of bases not matched to a gene: 7. The CDR3 runs 15 residues. CDR3 nucleotides: TGCGCCAGCAGCCCCGGGACAGGGGGACTGTACGAGCAGTACTTC. Its protein is CASSPGTGGLYEQYF.

The chain has TRBV7-9 and TRBJ2-7, with D possibly matching TRBD1 (5 bases). Trimming removed 1 base from V and 3 bases from J, with 19 bases in between. The CDR3 consists of 17 residues. Germline CDR1 reads SEHNR; CDR2 reads FQNEAQ (reference sequence). Here the CDR3 DNA reads TGTGCCAGCAGCTTAGGGGGCTTAGGGCCCCTTATCTACGAGCAGTACTTC. Its protein is CASSLGGLGPLIYEQYF.